The sequence of this T cell receptor beta chain was determined in a study of T cell repertoires in cytomegalovirus infection. The CDR3 is 15 residues long. Trimming stripped 0 bases from V and 8 bases from J, with 15 bases between. Germline CDR1 SGHKS, CDR2 YYEKEE (reference sequence). By share of the sample, this clonotype is medium-sized. Its antigen is as yet unknown. TCRdb redid the calling of the reads with MiXCR, one entry per CDR3 protein. The sample has roughly 150,000 distinct CDR3 sequences; approximately 21% are singletons. The V call is TRBV5-5, the J call TRBJ2-1; tentative D call: TRBD2 (5 bases). The TCR sequence derives from a human donor in good health (CMV status not recorded). Some clones in this sample may be carry-over from other donors' samples. The starting material was CD8+ T cells from cultured PBMCs, obtained from culture after CMV antigen stimulation. The CDR3: CASSLDGRAVYEQFF. CDR3 nucleotides: TGTGCCAGCAGCTTGGACGGGCGGGCGGTCTATGAGCAGTTCTTC.